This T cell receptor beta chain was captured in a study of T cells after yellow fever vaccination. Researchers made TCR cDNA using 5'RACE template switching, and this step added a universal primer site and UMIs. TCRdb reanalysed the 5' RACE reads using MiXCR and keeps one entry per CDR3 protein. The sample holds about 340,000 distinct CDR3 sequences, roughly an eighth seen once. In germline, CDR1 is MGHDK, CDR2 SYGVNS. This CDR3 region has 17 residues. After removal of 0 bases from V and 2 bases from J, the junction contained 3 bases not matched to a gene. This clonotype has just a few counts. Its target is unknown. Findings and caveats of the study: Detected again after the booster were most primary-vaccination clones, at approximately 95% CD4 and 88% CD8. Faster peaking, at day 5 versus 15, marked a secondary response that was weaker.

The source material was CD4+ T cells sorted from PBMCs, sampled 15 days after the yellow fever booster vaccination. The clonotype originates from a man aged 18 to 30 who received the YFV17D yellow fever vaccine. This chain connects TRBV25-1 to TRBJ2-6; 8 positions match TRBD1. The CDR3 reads CASSEYADRAGANVLTF. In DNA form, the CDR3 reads TGTGCCAGCAGTGAATACGCGGACAGGGCTGGGGCCAACGTCCTGACTTTC.